A selection of T cell receptor beta chains follows, all from one sample in a study of blood T cell repertoires in COVID-19. Measured with immunoSEQ multiplex PCR; TCRdb has only the in-frame clones, and not every one. The data hold roughly 250,000 clones, with 70% to 85% observed a single time. Sample: peripheral blood. The source is a middle-aged woman with active or convalescent COVID-19. Both conserved end residues are part of each CDR3. D genes are given only for firm matches. Clone sizes are given selectively: once, few, many, or a class where the clone is expanded.

D	size	V	J	CDR3	DNA
TRBD1	-	TRBV7-2	TRBJ1-5	CASSSDRANQPQHF	TGTGCCAGCAGCTCCGACAGGGCCAATCAGCCCCAGCATTTT
-	-	TRBV4-1	TRBJ1-5	CASSQQGTVQPQHF	TGCGCCAGCAGCCAACAGGGTACGGTACAGCCCCAGCATTTT
-	-	TRBV2	TRBJ1-1	CASSFRVMNTEAFF	TGTGCCAGCAGCTTCCGGGTGATGAACACTGAAGCTTTCTTT
TRBD1	-	TRBV19	TRBJ1-2	CASTRDSLTAIGYTF	TGTGCCAGTACCCGGGACAGTCTTACCGCTATCGGCTACACCTTC
-	-	TRBV18	TRBJ1-1	CASSQGLMNTEAFF	TGTGCCAGCTCACAGGGACTAATGAACACTGAAGCTTTCTTT
TRBD2	many	TRBV4-1	TRBJ2-3	CASSQTSGGAQDTQYF	TGCGCCAGCAGCCAGACTAGCGGGGGGGCCCAAGATACGCAGTATTTT
TRBD1	-	TRBV10-3	TRBJ1-2	CAISKGQAYGYTF	TGTGCCATATCGAAGGGACAGGCCTATGGCTACACCTTC
-	-	TRBV5-1	TRBJ1-1	CASSLEPEVWAFF	TGCGCCAGCAGCTTGGAGCCAGAGGTGTGGGCTTTCTTT
TRBD1	-	TRBV24-1	TRBJ1-5	CATSAPRDRESNQPQHF	TGTGCCACCAGTGCCCCCCGAGACAGGGAAAGCAATCAGCCCCAGCATTTT
-	-	TRBV18	TRBJ2-1	CASSPGTPNNEQFF	TGTGCCAGCTCACCAGGGACTCCTAACAATGAGCAGTTCTTC
TRBD1	few	TRBV11-2	TRBJ1-5	CASSLGGGSGQPQHF	TGTGCCAGCAGCTTAGGAGGGGGCTCGGGTCAGCCCCAGCATTTT
TRBD1	-	TRBV3-1/TRBV3-2	TRBJ1-4	CASSQGVGTGDEKLFF	TGTGCCAGCAGCCAAGGAGTCGGGACAGGGGATGAAAAACTGTTTTTT
-	-	TRBV24-1	TRBJ2-2	CATSALAGHGELFF	TGTGCCACCAGTGCTCTTGCAGGGCACGGGGAGCTGTTTTTT
TRBD1	many	TRBV5-1	TRBJ1-5	CASSLGAGGSNQPQHF	TGCGCCAGCAGCTTGGGGGCAGGGGGTAGCAATCAGCCCCAGCATTTT
-	-	TRBV4-1	TRBJ2-2	CASSQGTSLTGELFF	TGCGCCAGCAGCCAAGGTACTAGCCTAACCGGGGAGCTGTTTTTT
-	-	TRBV6-5	TRBJ2-2	CASSYGGPNTGELFF	TGTGCCAGCAGTTACGGCGGGCCGAACACCGGGGAGCTGTTTTTT
TRBD1	-	TRBV7-3	TRBJ1-6	CASSPNTRDSNSPLHF	TGTGCCAGCAGCCCAAATACCCGGGACAGTAATTCACCCCTCCACTTT
-	few	TRBV19	TRBJ1-2	CAAQGVYGYTF	TGTGCCGCACAGGGAGTCTATGGCTACACCTTC
TRBD2	once	TRBV4-2	TRBJ2-1	CASSQEGYAGGYNEQFF	TGTGCCAGCAGCCAAGAGGGGTATGCGGGGGGCTACAATGAGCAGTTCTTC
TRBD2	-	TRBV9	TRBJ2-3	CASSVVPFGSGGTDTQYF	TGTGCCAGCAGCGTAGTCCCTTTTGGTAGCGGGGGCACAGATACGCAGTATTTT
TRBD2	-	TRBV11-2	TRBJ2-5	CASSSGRVAETQYF	TGTGCCAGCAGCTCAGGGAGGGTAGCAGAGACCCAGTACTTC
-	-	TRBV11-2	TRBJ2-2	CASSPGTYSSNTGELFF	TGTGCCAGCAGCCCCGGGACATACTCTTCGAACACCGGGGAGCTGTTTTTT
TRBD2	-	TRBV4-1	TRBJ2-1	CASSQPRTSGPRGSYNEQFF	TGCGCCAGCAGCCAGCCACGGACTAGCGGACCTCGGGGCTCCTACAATGAGCAGTTCTTC
-	-	TRBV3-1/TRBV3-2	TRBJ1-3	CASSKDSSGNTIYF	TGTGCCAGCAGTAAGGACAGCTCTGGAAACACCATATATTTT
-	-	TRBV29-1	TRBJ1-2	CSVTGANYGYTF	TGCAGCGTGACAGGCGCTAACTATGGCTACACCTTC
-	-	TRBV12-3/TRBV12-4	TRBJ1-2	CASSPDRRYGYTF	TGTGCCAGCAGTCCCGACAGGAGATATGGCTACACCTTC
-	-	TRBV19	TRBJ1-3	CASSISARRAGNTIYF	TGTGCCAGTAGTATATCGGCGAGGAGGGCTGGAAACACCATATATTTT
-	-	TRBV2	TRBJ1-2	CASSPLLAGKDGYTF	TGTGCCAGCAGTCCCCTTTTGGCAGGGAAAGATGGCTACACCTTC
TRBD1	few	TRBV11-2	TRBJ1-6	CASSQDWDRYFNSPLHF	TGTGCCAGCAGCCAAGATTGGGACAGATACTTTAATTCACCCCTCCACTTT
TRBD1	-	TRBV12-3/TRBV12-4	TRBJ2-5	CASSFYRGETQYF	TGTGCCAGCAGTTTTTACAGGGGAGAGACCCAGTACTTC
TRBD2	-	TRBV4-1	TRBJ2-2	CASSQDVSTSGGRELFF	TGCGCCAGCAGCCAAGATGTTAGTACTAGCGGGGGGAGGGAGCTGTTTTTT
-	once	TRBV5-1	TRBJ2-3	CASRPTSGGADTQYF	TGCGCCAGCAGACCCACAAGTGGAGGGGCAGATACGCAGTATTTT
TRBD2	-	TRBV10-1	TRBJ2-1	CASSKQAASGPAEQFF	TGCGCCAGCAGTAAGCAAGCGGCTAGCGGGCCCGCTGAGCAGTTCTTC
-	-	TRBV11-2	TRBJ2-5	CASSPPAGRRETQYF	TGTGCCAGCAGCCCCCCAGCGGGTCGAAGGGAGACCCAGTACTTC
TRBD1	-	TRBV5-1	TRBJ1-6	CASSDLPQGSDSPLHF	TGCGCCAGCAGCGACCTACCACAGGGGAGTGATTCACCCCTCCACTTT